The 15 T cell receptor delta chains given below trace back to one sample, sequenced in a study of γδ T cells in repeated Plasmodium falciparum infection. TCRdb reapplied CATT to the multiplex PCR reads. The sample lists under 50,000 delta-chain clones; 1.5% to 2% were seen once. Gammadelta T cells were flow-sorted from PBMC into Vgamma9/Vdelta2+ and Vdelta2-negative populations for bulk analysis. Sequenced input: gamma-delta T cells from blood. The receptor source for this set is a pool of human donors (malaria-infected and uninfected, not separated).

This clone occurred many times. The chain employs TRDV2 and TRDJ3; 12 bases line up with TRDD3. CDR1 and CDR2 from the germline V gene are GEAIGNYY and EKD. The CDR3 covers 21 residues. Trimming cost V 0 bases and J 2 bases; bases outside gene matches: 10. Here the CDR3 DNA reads TGTGCCTGTGACACCGTACTGGGGGATACTCCCCAGACCTGGGACACCCGACAGATGTTTTTC. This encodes CACDTVLGDTPQTWDTRQMFF.

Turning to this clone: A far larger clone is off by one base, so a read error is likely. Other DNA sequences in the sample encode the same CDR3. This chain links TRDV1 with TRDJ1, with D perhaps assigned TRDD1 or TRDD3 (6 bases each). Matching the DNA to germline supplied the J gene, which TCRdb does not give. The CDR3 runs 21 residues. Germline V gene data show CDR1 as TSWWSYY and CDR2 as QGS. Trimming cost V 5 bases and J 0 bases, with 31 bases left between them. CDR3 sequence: CALGSPPGKYGSGADTDKLIF. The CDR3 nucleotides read TGTGCTCTTGGGTCCCCTCCAGGGAAATACGGCTCTGGGGCCGACACCGATAAACTCATCTTT.

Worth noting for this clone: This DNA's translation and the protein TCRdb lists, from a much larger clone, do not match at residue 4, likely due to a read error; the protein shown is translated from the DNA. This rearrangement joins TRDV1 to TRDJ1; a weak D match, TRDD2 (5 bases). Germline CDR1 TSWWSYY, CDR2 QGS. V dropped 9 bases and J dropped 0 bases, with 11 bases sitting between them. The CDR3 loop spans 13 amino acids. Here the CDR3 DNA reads TGTGCTCTACTCCTATTGAACACCGATAAACTCATCTTT. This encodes CALLLLNTDKLIF.

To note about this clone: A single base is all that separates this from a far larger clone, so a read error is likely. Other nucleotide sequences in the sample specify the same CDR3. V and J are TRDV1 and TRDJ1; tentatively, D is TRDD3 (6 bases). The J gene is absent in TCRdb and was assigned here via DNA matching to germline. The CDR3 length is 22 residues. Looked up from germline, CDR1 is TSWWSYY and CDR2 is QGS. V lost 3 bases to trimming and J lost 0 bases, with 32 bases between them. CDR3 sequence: CALGDGRVSGFSGEPYTDKLIF. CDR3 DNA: TGTGCTCTTGGGGATGGTAGAGTCTCGGGGTTCTCGGGGGAGCCTTACACCGATAAACTCATCTTT.

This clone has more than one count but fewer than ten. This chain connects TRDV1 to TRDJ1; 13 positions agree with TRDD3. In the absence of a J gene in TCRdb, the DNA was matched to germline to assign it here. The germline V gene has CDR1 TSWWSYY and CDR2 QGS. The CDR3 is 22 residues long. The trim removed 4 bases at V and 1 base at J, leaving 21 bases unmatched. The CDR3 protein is CALGAGLPRNRYWGIRTDKLIF. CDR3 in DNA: TGTGCTCTTGGGGCCGGCCTTCCTCGAAATCGATACTGGGGGATACGCACCGATAAACTCATCTTT.

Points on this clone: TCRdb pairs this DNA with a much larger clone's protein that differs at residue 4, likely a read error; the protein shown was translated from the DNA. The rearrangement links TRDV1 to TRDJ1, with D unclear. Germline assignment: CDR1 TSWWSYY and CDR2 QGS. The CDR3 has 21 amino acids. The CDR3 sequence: CALREGLSPSSIPLYTDKLIF. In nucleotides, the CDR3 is TGTGCTCTTAGGGAAGGCCTCTCCCCATCGAGTATCCCGCTGTACACCGATAAACTCATCTTT.

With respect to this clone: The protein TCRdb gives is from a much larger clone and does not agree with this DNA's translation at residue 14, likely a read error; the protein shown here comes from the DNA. CDR3: CALNLRHTWDTRQVFF. Written as DNA, the CDR3 is TGTGCTCTAAACCTACGGCACACCTGGGACACCCGACAGGTGTTTTTC. The J segment was not called; the V segment is TRDV1; TRDD3, the D gene given by the table, was not confirmed from the DNA. Germline V gene lookup returns CDR1 TSWWSYY and CDR2 QGS. There are 16 residues in the CDR3.

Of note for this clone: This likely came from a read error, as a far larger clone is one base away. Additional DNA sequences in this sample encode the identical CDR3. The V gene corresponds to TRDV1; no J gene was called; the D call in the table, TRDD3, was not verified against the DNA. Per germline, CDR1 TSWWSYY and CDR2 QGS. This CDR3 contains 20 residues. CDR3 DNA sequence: TGTGCTCTTGGGCCGGTCCCCAGTTACCGGGGGATAAGGGAGCCCGATAAGCTCATCTTT. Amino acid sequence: CALGPVPSYRGIREPDKLIF.

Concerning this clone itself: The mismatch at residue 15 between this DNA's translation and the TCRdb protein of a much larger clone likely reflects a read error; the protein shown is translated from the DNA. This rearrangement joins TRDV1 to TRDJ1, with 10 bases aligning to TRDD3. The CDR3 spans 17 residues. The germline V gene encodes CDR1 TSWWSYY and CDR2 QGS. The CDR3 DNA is TGTGCTCTTGGGTCACCCCCTTTCCTACGTCTGGGGGATAAACGCATCTTT. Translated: CALGSPPFLRLGDKRIF.

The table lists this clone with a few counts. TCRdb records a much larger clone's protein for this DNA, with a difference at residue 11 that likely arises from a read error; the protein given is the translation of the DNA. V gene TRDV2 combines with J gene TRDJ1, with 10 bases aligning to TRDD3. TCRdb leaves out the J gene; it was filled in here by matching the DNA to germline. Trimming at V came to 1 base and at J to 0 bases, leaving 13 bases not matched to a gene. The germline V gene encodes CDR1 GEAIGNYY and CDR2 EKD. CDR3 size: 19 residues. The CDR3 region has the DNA TGTGCCTGTGACACTCTACGACTGGGGGATGCAGGTCACACCGATAAACTCATCTTT. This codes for CACDTLRLGDAGHTDKLIF.

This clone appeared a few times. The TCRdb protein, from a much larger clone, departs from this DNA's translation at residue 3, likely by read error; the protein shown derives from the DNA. The CDR3 coding sequence is TGTGCTCCTGGGGAACTTCCGGGGATAAAACTCATCTTT. Its protein product is CAPGELPGIKLIF. The rearrangement joins TRDV1 to TRDJ1; 7 nucleotides align to TRDD3. The CDR3 runs 13 residues. Germline V gene sequence: CDR1 TSWWSYY, CDR2 QGS.

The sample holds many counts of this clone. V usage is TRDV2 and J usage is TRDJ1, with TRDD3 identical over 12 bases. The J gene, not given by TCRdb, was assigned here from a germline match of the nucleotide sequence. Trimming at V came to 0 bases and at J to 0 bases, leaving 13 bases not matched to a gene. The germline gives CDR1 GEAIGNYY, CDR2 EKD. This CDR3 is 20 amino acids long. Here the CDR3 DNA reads TGTGCCTGTGACACCGTAATACTGGGGGATACTCATCCCAACACCGATAAACTCATCTTT. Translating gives CACDTVILGDTHPNTDKLIF.

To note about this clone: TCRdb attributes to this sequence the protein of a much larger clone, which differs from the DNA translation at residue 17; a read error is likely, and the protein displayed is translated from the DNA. CDR3 nucleotide sequence: TGTGCTCTTGGGGAACTTTCCATTTCCTACCAGGGGGGGTCCATCACCCACACCGATAAACTCATCTTT. It is translated as CALGELSISYQGGSITHTDKLIF. The chain combines TRDV1 with TRDJ1, with 7 positions matching TRDD2. No J gene was available from TCRdb, and it was assigned here by a germline match of the DNA. V dropped 0 bases and J dropped 0; count of bases not matched to a gene: 25. The CDR3 is made up of 23 amino acids. CDR1 and CDR2 from the germline V gene are TSWWSYY and QGS.

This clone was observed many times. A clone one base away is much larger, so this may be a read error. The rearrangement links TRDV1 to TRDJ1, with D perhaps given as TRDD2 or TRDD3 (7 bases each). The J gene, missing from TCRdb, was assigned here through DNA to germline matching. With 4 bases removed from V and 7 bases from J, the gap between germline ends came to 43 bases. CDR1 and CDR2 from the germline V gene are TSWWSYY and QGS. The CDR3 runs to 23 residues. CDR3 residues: CALGAPFPTNYHLDWGPHTKLIF. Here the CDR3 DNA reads TGTGCTCTTGGGGCCCCGTTTCCTACTAACTACCATCTTGACTGGGGACCACACACTAAACTCATCTTT.

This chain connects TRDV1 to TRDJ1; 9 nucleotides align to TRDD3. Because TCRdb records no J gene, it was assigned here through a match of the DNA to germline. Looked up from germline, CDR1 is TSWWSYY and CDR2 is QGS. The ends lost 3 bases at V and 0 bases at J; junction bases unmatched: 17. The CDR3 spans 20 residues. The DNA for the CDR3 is TGTGCTCTTGGGGATTACCCTTTTCTCTGGGGGATTAGTCACACCGATAAACTCATCTTT. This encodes CALGDYPFLWGISHTDKLIF.